This TCR beta chain was sequenced in a study of blood T cells in healthy people across ages. The CDR3 covers 14 residues. V was cut by 2 bases and J by 3 bases, with 11 bases left in between. The germline V gene has CDR1 SNHLY and CDR2 FYNNEI. A remark on this clonotype: What it binds is unknown.

With a J-beta primer mix and a sample-barcoded 5' primer, a second PCR ran roughly 6 to 12 cycles. TCRdb reprocessed the 5' RACE reads with MiXCR, giving one entry per CDR3 protein. The sample lists about 670,000 distinct CDR3 sequences, roughly half occurring once. Overall study findings and caveats: Any changes in expanded clonotypes were possibly confounded, as donor CMV status remained unknown.

The receptor's source is a woman of 80 years or more in good health. J is TRBJ2-7 and V is TRBV2; D is possibly TRBD1 (5 bases). Sequencing was carried out using blood. CDR3 protein: CASSERRQHYEQYF. The CDR3 DNA reads as TGTGCCAGCAGTGAAAGACGACAGCACTACGAGCAGTACTTC. The variable domain in full, completed from reference TRBV2 and TRBJ2-7, reads EPEVTQTPSHQVTQMGQEVILRCVPISNHLYFYWYRQILGQKVEFLVSFYNNEISEKSEIFDDQFSVERPDGSNFTLKIRSTKLEDSAMYFCASSERRQHYEQYFGPGTRLTVT.